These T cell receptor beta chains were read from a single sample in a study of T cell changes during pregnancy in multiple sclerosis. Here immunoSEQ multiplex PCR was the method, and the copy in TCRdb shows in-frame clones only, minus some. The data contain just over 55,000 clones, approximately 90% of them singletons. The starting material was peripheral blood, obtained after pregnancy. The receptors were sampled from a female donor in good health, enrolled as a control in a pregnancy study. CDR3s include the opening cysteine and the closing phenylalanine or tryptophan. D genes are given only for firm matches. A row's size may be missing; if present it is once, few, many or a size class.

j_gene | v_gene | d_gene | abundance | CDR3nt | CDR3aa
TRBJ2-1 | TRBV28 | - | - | TGTGCCAGCAGTTTCCCCAACAGGGCTCTCTACAATGAGCAGTTCTTC | CASSFPNRALYNEQFF
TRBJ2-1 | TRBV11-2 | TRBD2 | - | TGTGCCAGCAGCCTCGGACTAGCGGGAGAGGCTGAGCAGTTCTTC | CASSLGLAGEAEQFF
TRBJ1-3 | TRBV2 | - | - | TGTGCCAGCAGTGCGCACGTCTCTAGAAACACCATATATTTT | CASSAHVSRNTIYF
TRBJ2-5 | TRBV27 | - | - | TGTGCCAGCAGTTTATCGTGGGGGGTCGGCGAGACCCAGTACTTC | CASSLSWGVGETQYF
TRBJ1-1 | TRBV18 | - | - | TGTGCCAGCTCACCATCGGGCATCAGGGTAGGGACTGAAGCTTTCTTT | CASSPSGIRVGTEAFF
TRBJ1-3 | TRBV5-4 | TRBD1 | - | TGTGCCAGCAGCCCGGGACAGGGGCGGCACACCATATATTTT | CASSPGQGRHTIYF
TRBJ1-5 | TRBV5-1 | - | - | TGCGCCAGCAGCTTGGAGCCAGGGTACAATCAGCCCCAGCATTTT | CASSLEPGYNQPQHF
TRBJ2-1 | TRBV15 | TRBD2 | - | TGTGCCACCAGCGCCGGGACTAGCGGGAGCAATGAGCAGTTCTTC | CATSAGTSGSNEQFF
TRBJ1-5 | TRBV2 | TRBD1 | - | TGTGCCAGCAGTGAAGACAGGGGGCATAGCAATCAGCCCCAGCATTTT | CASSEDRGHSNQPQHF
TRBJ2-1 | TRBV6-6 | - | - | TGTGCCAGCATCAAGGACTCGGGCGTACAGTCGGATGAGCAGTTCTTC | CASIKDSGVQSDEQFF
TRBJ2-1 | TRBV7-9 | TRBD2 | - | TGTGCCAGCAGCCCTCCGGGAGGGTCCGTTTCCTACAATGAGCAGTTCTTC | CASSPPGGSVSYNEQFF
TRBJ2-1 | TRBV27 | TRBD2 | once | TGTGCCAGCAAACCCGGGACTAGCGGGGGGGCCTACAATGAGCAGTTCTTC | CASKPGTSGGAYNEQFF
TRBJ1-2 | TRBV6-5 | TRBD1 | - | TGTGCCAGCAGTTACTCAGGGGGCAGGGGGCCTGGCTACACCTTC | CASSYSGGRGPGYTF
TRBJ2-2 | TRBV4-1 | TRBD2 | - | TGCGCCAGCAGCCCCTCAGCGGGGGCAAACACCGGGGAGCTGTTTTTT | CASSPSAGANTGELFF
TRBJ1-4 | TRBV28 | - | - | TGTGCCAGCAGTTTCCAGGGTACGGGCGGTCATGGAAAACTGTTTTTT | CASSFQGTGGHGKLFF
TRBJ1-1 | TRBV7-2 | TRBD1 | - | TGTGCCAGCAACCACAGGGGGATCACTGAAGCTTTCTTT | CASNHRGITEAFF
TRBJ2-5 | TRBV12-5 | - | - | TGTGCTAGTGGTTTGGTACTCTCCCAGGGCGTGGAGCAGTACTTC | CASGLVLSQGVEQYF
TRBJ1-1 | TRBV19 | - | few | TGTGCCAGTAGTATAGGGCGGAGTGAAGCTTTCTTT | CASSIGRSEAFF
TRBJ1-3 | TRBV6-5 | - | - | TGTGCCAGCAGCACCAACCGGGGCTCTGGAAACACCATATATTTT | CASSTNRGSGNTIYF
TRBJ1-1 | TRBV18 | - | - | TGTGCCAGCTCACTTCAGGGGACTGAAGCTTTCTTT | CASSLQGTEAFF
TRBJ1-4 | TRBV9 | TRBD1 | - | TGTGCCAGCAGCGTAGCACAGGGGGCAGTAGGAGAAAAACTGTTTTTT | CASSVAQGAVGEKLFF
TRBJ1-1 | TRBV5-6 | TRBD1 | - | TGTGCCAGCGGGAAGGGGGCGAACACTGAAGCTTTCTTT | CASGKGANTEAFF
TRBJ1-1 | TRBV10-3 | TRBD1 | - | TGTGCCATCAGCAGGGGGCGGAACACTGAAGCTTTCTTT | CAISRGRNTEAFF
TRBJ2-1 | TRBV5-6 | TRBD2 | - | TGTGCCAGCAGCGCCATTTCGGGGGGATATAATTACAATGAGCAGTTCTTC | CASSAISGGYNYNEQFF
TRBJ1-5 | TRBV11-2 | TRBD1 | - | TGTGCCAGCAGCTTAGGACCTTCTACAGGGGGCAATCAGCCCCAGCATTTT | CASSLGPSTGGNQPQHF
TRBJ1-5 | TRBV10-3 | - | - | TGTGCCATCGGGCGGGAGGGCAATCAGCCCCAGCATTTT | CAIGREGNQPQHF
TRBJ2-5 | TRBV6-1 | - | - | TGTGCCAGCAGTGACCGGACCCAGTACTTC | CASSDRTQYF
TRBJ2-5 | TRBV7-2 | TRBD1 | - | TGTGCCAGCAGCCCGGGACAGAGTAAGACCCAGTACTTC | CASSPGQSKTQYF
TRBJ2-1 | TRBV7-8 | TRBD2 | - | TGTGCCAGCAGCTTCGGACTAGCGGGAGGGCTTCATGAGCAGTTCTTC | CASSFGLAGGLHEQFF
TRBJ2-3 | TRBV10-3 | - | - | TGTGCCATCAGTGAAGGAGGAGATACGCAGTATTTT | CAISEGGDTQYF
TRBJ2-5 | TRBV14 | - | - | TGTGCCAGCAGCCAAGCACGGGAGACCCAGTACTTC | CASSQARETQYF
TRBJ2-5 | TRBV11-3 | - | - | TGTGCCAGCAGCCTAAAAGAGACCCAGTACTTC | CASSLKETQYF
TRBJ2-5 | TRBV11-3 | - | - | TGTGCCAGCAGCTTAGGGGCCAGTTCTCAAGAGACCCAGTACTTC | CASSLGASSQETQYF
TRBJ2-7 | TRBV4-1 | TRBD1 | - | TGCGCCAGCAGCGAGGGACAGGCCGGCGAGCAGTACTTC | CASSEGQAGEQYF
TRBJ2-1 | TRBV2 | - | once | TGTGCCAGCACCTCCTACCCCCTGAATGAGCAGTTCTTC | CASTSYPLNEQFF
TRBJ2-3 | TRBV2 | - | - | TGTGCCAGCAGTGAATTCATAGGGGGAAACCCAGATACGCAGTATTTT | CASSEFIGGNPDTQYF
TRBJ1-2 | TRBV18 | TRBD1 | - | TGTGCCAGCTCATTGGGGACAGGAGGGATATTCTACTATGGCTACACCTTC | CASSLGTGGIFYYGYTF
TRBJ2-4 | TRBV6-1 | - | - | TGTGCCAGCAGTGACGTAATAGCCAAAAACATTCAGTACTTC | CASSDVIAKNIQYF
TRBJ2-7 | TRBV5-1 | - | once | TGCGCCAGCAGCTTGGCCCCCGAACGGTACGAGCAGTACTTC | CASSLAPERYEQYF
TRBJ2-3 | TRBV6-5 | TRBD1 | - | TGTGCCAGCAGCAGATCAGGGGGCCAAGATACGCAGTATTTT | CASSRSGGQDTQYF
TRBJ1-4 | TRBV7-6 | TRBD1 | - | TGTGCCAGCAGCCCAAAGACAGGGGCTACCGAAAAACTGTTTTTT | CASSPKTGATEKLFF
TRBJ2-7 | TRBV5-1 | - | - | TGCGCCAGCAGCTCTATGGGGACAGGGCAGGGACTAGCCTATACCCGGACCTACGAGCAGTACTTC | CASSSMGTGQGLAYTRTYEQYF
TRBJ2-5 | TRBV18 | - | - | TGTGCCAGCTCACCATTAGGGGTAGAGACCCAGTACTTC | CASSPLGVETQYF